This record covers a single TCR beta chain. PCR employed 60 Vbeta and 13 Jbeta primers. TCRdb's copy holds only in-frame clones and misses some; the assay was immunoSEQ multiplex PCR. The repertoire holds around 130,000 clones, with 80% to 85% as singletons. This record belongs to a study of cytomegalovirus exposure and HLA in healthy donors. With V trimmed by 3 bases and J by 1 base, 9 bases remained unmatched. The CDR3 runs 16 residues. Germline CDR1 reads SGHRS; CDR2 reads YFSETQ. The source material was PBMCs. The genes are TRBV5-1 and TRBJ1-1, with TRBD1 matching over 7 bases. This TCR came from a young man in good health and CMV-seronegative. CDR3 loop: CASSSTDRVRNTEAFF. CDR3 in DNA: TGCGCCAGCAGCTCAACTGACAGGGTAAGGAACACTGAAGCTTTCTTT.